This passage covers 10 T cell receptor beta chains from one sample sequenced in a study of blood T cell repertoires in COVID-19 (TCRdb year 2020). Receptor amplification or capture employed the immunoSEQ multiplex PCR assay. The source is immuneACCESS, and TCRdb retained only in-frame sequences with V and J called. Part of the clones is not carried over; for the studies checked, unresolved V genes explain less than half of this, and the remainder is unexplained. Within this sample are 200,000 to 300,000 clones, with 75% to 95% of them counted one time only. The leading ten clones occupy under 3% of the sample. The sample taken for sequencing was peripheral blood. The origin of the receptors is a person under 30 with COVID-19, enrolled during active disease.

This chain links TRBV23-1 with TRBJ2-4, with 7 bases fitting TRBD2. TRBV23-1 is sorted into the ORF group, with uncertain function. The CDR3 runs 16 residues. Trimming removed 8 bases from V and 7 bases from J; junction bases left unmatched: 17. The CDR3 region is CASPPPRGSSRNIQYF. CDR3 bases: TGCGCCAGCCCACCGCCCCGCGGGAGCAGTCGGAACATTCAGTACTTC.

V is TRBV6-5 and J is TRBJ1-5; D is unresolved. Germline loops: CDR1 MNHEY, CDR2 SVGAGI. CDR3 length: 14 residues. V was cut by 2 bases and J by 2 bases, with 7 bases left in between. CDR3 in DNA: TGTGCCAGCAGTTACAAGGGAGGCAATCAGCCCCAGCATTTT. Translation gives CASSYKGGNQPQHF.

The chain employs TRBV2 and TRBJ1-5; 8 bases map to TRBD1. This CDR3 has 16 residues. The J segment lost 6 bases and the V segment lost 5 bases, leaving 12 bases of the junction unmatched. Germline V gene sequence: CDR1 SNHLY, CDR2 FYNNEI. DNA of the CDR3: TGTGCCAGCAGTCGGGGGACAGGTATTAGGACTCAGCCCCAGCATTTT. Translation gives CASSRGTGIRTQPQHF.

The rearrangement joins TRBV30 to TRBJ1-3; no firm D call. V was clipped by 7 bases and J by 0 bases, with 7 bases between them. Germline lookup yields CDR1 GTSNPN and CDR2 SVGIG (reference sequence). The CDR3 has 12 amino acids. CDR3 sequence (DNA): TGTGCCTCCCAGAACTCTGGAAACACCATATATTTT. It translates to CASQNSGNTIYF.

This chain joins TRBV12-3 or TRBV12-4 and TRBJ2-3, with a possible D match to TRBD2 (5 bases). V lost 3 bases to trimming and J lost 3 bases, with 7 bases between them. The CDR3 sequence is 13 residues long. CDR3 DNA sequence: TGTGCCAGCAGTTTGGGGAGTACAGATACGCAGTATTTT. Translation: CASSLGSTDTQYF.

In this sample, this clone turned up a few times. CDR3: CASSFQTSSGNTIYF. CDR3 in DNA: TGTGCCAGCAGCTTCCAGACATCCTCTGGAAACACCATATATTTT. The chain is built from TRBV7-2 and TRBJ1-3; D unclear. V was clipped by 3 bases and J by 0 bases, with 9 bases between them. This CDR3 contains 15 residues. Germline-derived CDR1 and CDR2 are SGHTA and FQGNSA.

The V gene is TRBV7-2, the J gene TRBJ2-7; 9 bases are shared with TRBD2. Germline V gene lookup returns CDR1 SGHTA and CDR2 FQGNSA. The CDR3 extends over 15 amino acids. V shed 4 bases and J 2 bases; nucleotides not matched to a gene: 6. The CDR3 DNA reads as TGTGCCAGCAGCTCTATAGCGGGAGAGGCCTACGAGCAGTACTTC. Residues: CASSSIAGEAYEQYF.

This chain uses TRBV6-5 with TRBJ1-2, with 9 bases lining up with TRBD1. This CDR3 has 14 residues. CDR1 and CDR2 (germline): MNHEY, SVGAGI. V was clipped by 8 bases and J by 10 bases; unmatched bases: 14. CDR3 in amino acids: CASLQLTGGRDYTF. The CDR3 nucleotides are TGTGCCAGCCTGCAACTGACAGGGGGGAGAGACTACACCTTC.

This clone was detected a few times. V and J are TRBV19 and TRBJ2-5; 9 nucleotides line up with TRBD2. With V trimmed by 3 bases and J by 5 bases, 7 bases remained unmatched. The CDR3 is 15 residues long. The V gene's germline CDR1 is LNHDA and CDR2 SQIVND (reference sequence). This CDR3 is CASSIWREGIETQYF. CDR3 DNA sequence: TGTGCCAGTAGTATTTGGCGGGAGGGTATCGAGACCCAGTACTTC.

The chain couples TRBV3-1 (or the pseudogene TRBV3-2) to TRBJ2-7; a weak D match, TRBD2 (6 bases). Germline values: CDR1 LGHDT, CDR2 YNNKEL (reference sequence). V was clipped by 5 bases and J by 0 bases, with 14 bases between them. The CDR3 contains 15 residues. CDR3 DNA sequence: TGTGCCAGCAGCGTGGACTACTCCAGCTCCTACGAGCAGTACTTC. As protein: CASSVDYSSSYEQYF.